This TCR beta chain was identified in a study of response to subunit inactivated influenza vaccine. The CDR3 length is 11 residues. TCRdb passed the RT-PCR reads through MiXCR, listing each CDR3 protein once. The sample has about 780,000 distinct CDR3 sequences; 15% to 20% are singletons. To note about this clonotype: Germline is not matched at one junction end, which may reflect a read error.

The receptor was isolated from a man aged 45 to 65 who received an inactivated influenza vaccine. Sequenced material: PBMCs from blood, taken less than 6 days after vaccination. The chain is built from TRBV12-3 or TRBV12-4 and TRBJ1-2; 8 positions match TRBD1. CDR3 amino acids: CASSLRDRFSF. CDR3 sequence (DNA): TGTGCCAGCAGTTTGCGGGACAGGTTTTCCTTC.